The next 8 T cell receptor beta chains were all read from a single sample in a study of memory CD4+ T cells and cytomegalovirus serostatus. Data came from immunoSEQ multiplex PCR; TCRdb stores just in-frame clones and leaves some out. The table shows about 53,000 clones, with around 80% occurring only once. The sort gate was single viable CD3+CD4+CD8-CD45RO+ cells for memory CD4+ T cells. Material for sequencing was memory CD4+ T cells from blood. Every receptor here comes from an adult in good health and CMV-seronegative.

This sequence joins TRBV7-9 and TRBJ2-7; the match to TRBD2 covers 9 bases. The CDR3 length is 16 residues. The V and J ends lost 1 base and 4 bases, in that order; junction bases with no gene match: 8. CDR1 and CDR2 (germline): SEHNR, FQNEAQ (reference sequence). The CDR3 nucleotides read TGTGCCAGCAGCTTAGAGGGTAGCGGGAGTTGGTACGAGCAGTACTTC. Its protein product is CASSLEGSGSWYEQYF.

The rearrangement uses TRBV18 and TRBJ1-1; TRBD1 might be the D (6 bases). V lost 3 bases and J 5 bases, leaving 13 bases between the germline ends. The germline V gene has CDR1 KGHSH and CDR2 LQKENI. The CDR3 is 14 amino acids. CDR3 DNA: TGTGCCAGCTCACCCTTGGGGGCGGGGACTGAAGCTTTCTTT. It yields the protein CASSPLGAGTEAFF.

This clone appeared once. The chain links TRBV5-5 to TRBJ2-7, with D perhaps matching TRBD1 or TRBD2 (5 bases each). Trimming cost V 4 bases and J 0 bases, with 8 bases left between them. In germline, CDR1 is SGHKS, CDR2 YYEKEE (reference sequence). This CDR3 contains 13 residues. The CDR3: CASSRDASYEQYF. CDR3 nucleotide sequence: TGTGCCAGCAGCCGGGACGCCTCCTACGAGCAGTACTTC.

J is TRBJ2-5 and V is TRBV6-1; 12 nucleotides agree with TRBD2. This CDR3 has 13 residues. J gave up 7 bases and V 8 bases, and 5 bases lay outside the gene matches. CDR1 is MNHNS, CDR2 SASEGT, per germline. The CDR3 reads CASGLAGLGTQYF. The CDR3 nucleotides read TGTGCCAGCGGACTAGCGGGATTGGGGACCCAGTACTTC.

The gene calls are TRBV5-1 and TRBJ2-2; tentative D call: TRBD2 (5 bases). V shed 3 bases and J shed 0 bases, with 15 bases lying between them. The CDR3 is 17 amino acids. CDR1 and CDR2 (germline): SGHRS, YFSETQ. CDR3 residues: CASSYRTGNTNTGELFF. CDR3 nucleotides: TGCGCCAGCAGCTACCGGACTGGGAACACGAACACCGGGGAGCTGTTTTTT.

This chain uses TRBV2 with TRBJ2-5; the D is unclear. This CDR3 contains 14 residues. With 8 bases removed from V and 4 bases from J, the gap between germline ends came to 17 bases. From germline, CDR1 is SNHLY and CDR2 FYNNEI. The CDR3 DNA reads TGTGCCAGCGTGATACTACTGGGTGGAGAGACCCAGTACTTC. Its translation is CASVILLGGETQYF. Filled out from reference TRBV2 and TRBJ2-5, the complete variable domain reads EPEVTQTPSHQVTQMGQEVILRCVPISNHLYFYWYRQILGQKVEFLVSFYNNEISEKSEIFDDQFSVERPDGSNFTLKIRSTKLEDSAMYFCASVILLGGETQYFGPGTRLLVL.

This clone was seen once. The gene calls are TRBV27 and TRBJ1-5; 7 nucleotides match TRBD1. The CDR3 is made up of 15 amino acids. Germline CDR1 MNHEY, CDR2 SMNVEV (reference sequence). V lost 6 bases, J lost 6 bases, and 11 bases stayed unmatched. The CDR3 region is CASRSGTAKGQPQHF. The DNA of the CDR3 is TGTGCCAGCAGGAGTGGGACAGCCAAAGGTCAGCCCCAGCATTTT.

The chain combines TRBV10-1 with TRBJ1-1; 7 positions match TRBD1. The germline CDR1 and CDR2 sequences are WNHNN and SYGVQD (reference sequence). The V segment lost 4 bases and the J segment 4 bases; nucleotides outside the gene matches: 6. The CDR3 has 14 residues. The CDR3: CASSGDSGGTEAFF. In nucleotides, the CDR3 is TGCGCCAGCAGTGGGGATTCAGGGGGCACTGAAGCTTTCTTT.